This T cell receptor beta chain derives from a study of shared T cell receptors in the human thymus. The assay was immunoSEQ multiplex PCR, and TCRdb's table has in-frame clones only and misses some. The sample records roughly 500,000 clones, about four fifths being singletons. V lost 5 bases, J lost 1 base, and 23 bases lay in between. The CDR3 loop spans 18 amino acids. Germline V gene sequence: CDR1 SGHVS, CDR2 FNYEAQ. This sample also appeared in a second study, on human thymus T cells. That work contributes: Thymic samples were excised during corrective heart operations. Related work found strong thymic repertoire overlap between unrelated individuals.

Sequencing was performed on thymocytes. This sequence originates from a boy in the first two years of life with a congenital heart defect. The chain carries TRBV7-6 and TRBJ1-2; D possibly corresponds to TRBD1 (5 bases). CDR3 nucleotides: TGTGCCAGCAGCCCCCGAACGGGGGAGGAAGCGGATAACTATGGCTACACCTTC. Its protein product is CASSPRTGEEADNYGYTF.